The source of this T cell receptor (beta chain) is a study of blood T cells in healthy people across ages. CDR3 size: 11 residues. V shed 3 bases and J shed 7 bases, with 4 bases lying between them. Germline lookup yields CDR1 ENHRY and CDR2 SYGVKD. A second PCR of about 6 to 11 cycles used a sample-barcoded 5' primer and a J-beta primer mix. Each CDR3 protein is one row after TCRdb ran MiXCR on the 5' RACE reads. The table records 600,000 or so distinct CDR3 sequences, roughly 21% of them present only once. At least 7 million PBMCs were isolated per sample. This TCR was recovered from a man in his 70s in good health. What was sequenced was blood. V is TRBV10-3 and J is TRBJ2-1; D remains ambiguous. The CDR3 DNA reads TGTGCCATCAGTGACTCGAATGAGCAGTTCTTC. Encoded protein: CAISDSNEQFF.